The following is a T cell receptor beta chain sequence with its context. No antigen is known for it. CDR3 length equals 16 residues. Germline CDR1 MRHNA, CDR2 SNTAGT. Trimming took off 7 bases at V and 5 bases at J, with 23 bases between the two ends. The sample is drawn from a study of T cell responses to AZD1222 COVID-19 vaccine. General observations from the study: Among AZD1222 vaccinees, only six were seropositive at baseline. The donor group comprised mostly white British people and more females; the analysis possibly underestimated clonal diversity. Epitopes outside B.1.351 and B.1.1.7 mutated regions reportedly drew nearly half of spike TCRs.

Profiling relied on immunoSEQ multiplex PCR, and the TCRdb table lists in-frame clones only, not all of them. This table has around 200,000 clones, roughly 90% appearing once. The clonotype was recovered from an adult in good health. The source was peripheral blood, collected on day 0 of AZD1222 vaccination. The genes are TRBV6-4 and TRBJ1-2; TRBD1 might be the D (6 bases). This CDR3 is CASTISQGFPWYGYTF. In nucleotides, the CDR3 is TGTGCCAGCACCATATCACAGGGCTTTCCATGGTATGGCTACACCTTC.